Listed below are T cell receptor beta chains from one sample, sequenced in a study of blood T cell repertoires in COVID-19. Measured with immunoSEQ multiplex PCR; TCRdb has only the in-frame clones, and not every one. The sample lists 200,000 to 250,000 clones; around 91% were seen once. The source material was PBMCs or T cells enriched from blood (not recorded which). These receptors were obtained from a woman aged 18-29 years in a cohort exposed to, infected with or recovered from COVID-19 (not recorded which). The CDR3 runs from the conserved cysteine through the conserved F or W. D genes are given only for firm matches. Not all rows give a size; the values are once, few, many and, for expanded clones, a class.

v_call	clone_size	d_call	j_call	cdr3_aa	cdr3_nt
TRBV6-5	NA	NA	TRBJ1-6	CASLQGSSPLHF	TGTGCCAGCCTCCAGGGGAGTTCACCCCTCCACTTT
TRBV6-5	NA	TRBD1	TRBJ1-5	CASSWGQGAGQPQHF	TGTGCCAGCAGTTGGGGACAGGGGGCAGGTCAGCCCCAGCATTTT
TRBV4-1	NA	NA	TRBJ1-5	CASSQDLQDDQPQHF	TGCGCCAGCAGCCAAGATTTACAGGATGATCAGCCCCAGCATTTT
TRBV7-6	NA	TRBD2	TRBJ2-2	CASSLEREGAGELFF	TGTGCCAGCAGCTTAGAGCGGGAGGGGGCCGGGGAGCTGTTTTTT
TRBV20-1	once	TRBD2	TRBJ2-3	CSASLERGTTDTQYF	TGCAGTGCTAGTCTCGAGCGGGGAACCACAGATACGCAGTATTTT
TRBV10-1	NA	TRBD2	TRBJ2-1	CASSKRLAGEGYNEQFF	TGCGCCAGCAGTAAGAGACTAGCGGGAGAAGGGTACAATGAGCAGTTCTTC
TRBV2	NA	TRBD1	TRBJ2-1	CASSGQGSYYNEQFF	TGTGCCAGCAGTGGACAGGGCTCGTACTACAATGAGCAGTTCTTC
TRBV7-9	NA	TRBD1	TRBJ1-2	CASRGRQGKHGYTF	TGTGCCAGCAGGGGACGACAGGGGAAGCACGGCTACACCTTC
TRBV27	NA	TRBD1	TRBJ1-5	CASSSTGVRNQPQHF	TGTGCCAGCAGTTCCACAGGGGTAAGAAATCAGCCCCAGCATTTT
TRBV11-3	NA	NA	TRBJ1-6	CASSLDPGSPLHF	TGTGCCAGCAGCTTAGATCCGGGATCACCCCTCCACTTT
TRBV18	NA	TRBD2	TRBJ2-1	CASSPPGLAASSGSNEQFF	TGTGCCAGCTCACCACCGGGACTAGCGGCCTCGTCAGGGTCTAATGAGCAGTTCTTC
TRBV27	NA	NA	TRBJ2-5	CASSQRTAEETQYF	TGTGCCAGCAGTCAAAGGACAGCAGAAGAGACCCAGTACTTC
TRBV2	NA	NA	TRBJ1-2	CASREPMRALSYGYTF	TGTGCCAGCAGGGAACCGATGAGGGCACTCAGCTATGGCTACACCTTC
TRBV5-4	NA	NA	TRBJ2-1	CASSLRLSQGEQFF	TGTGCCAGCAGCTTGCGGCTATCTCAGGGGGAGCAGTTCTTC
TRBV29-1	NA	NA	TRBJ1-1	CSVCGQVNTEAFF	TGCAGCGTTTGTGGGCAAGTGAACACTGAAGCTTTCTTT
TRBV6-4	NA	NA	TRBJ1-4	CASRPGPRENEKLFF	TGTGCCAGCAGGCCTGGGCCCCGGGAAAATGAAAAACTGTTTTTT
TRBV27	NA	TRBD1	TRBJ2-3	CASSYRGPTDTQYF	TGTGCCAGCAGTTACAGGGGGCCAACAGATACGCAGTATTTT
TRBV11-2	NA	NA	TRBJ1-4	CASSLWGGAVNEKLFF	TGTGCCAGCAGCTTATGGGGGGGGGCTGTTAATGAAAAACTGTTTTTT
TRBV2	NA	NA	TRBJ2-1	CASSDGSYNEQFF	TGTGCCAGCAGTGATGGCAGTTACAATGAGCAGTTCTTC
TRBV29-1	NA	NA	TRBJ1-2	CSVEGVGGNDYGYTF	TGCAGCGTTGAAGGAGTGGGGGGTAACGACTATGGCTACACCTTC
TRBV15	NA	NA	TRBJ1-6	CATSRDTWQEGNSPLHF	TGTGCCACCAGCAGAGATACTTGGCAGGAGGGTAATTCACCCCTCCACTTT
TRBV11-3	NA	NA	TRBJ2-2	CASSLDAGTGELFF	TGTGCCAGCAGCTTAGATGCCGGCACCGGGGAGCTGTTTTTT
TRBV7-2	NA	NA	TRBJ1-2	CASSLTQGRGGYTF	TGTGCCAGCAGCCTCACGCAGGGTAGGGGTGGCTACACCTTC
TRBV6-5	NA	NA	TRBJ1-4	CASRALNEKLFF	TGTGCCAGCAGAGCCCTTAATGAAAAACTGTTTTTT
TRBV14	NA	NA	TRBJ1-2	CASSLYSKNYGYTF	TGTGCCAGCAGCCTATATAGCAAAAACTATGGCTACACCTTC
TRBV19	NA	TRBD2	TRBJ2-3	CASSTAASGRTDTQYF	TGTGCCAGTAGTACCGCGGCTAGCGGGAGAACAGATACGCAGTATTTT
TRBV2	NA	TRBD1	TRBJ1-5	CASSGTGGNNQPQHF	TGTGCCAGCAGCGGGACAGGGGGCAACAATCAGCCCCAGCATTTT
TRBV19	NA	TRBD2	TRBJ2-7	CASTETSGIYEQYF	TGTGCCAGTACGGAGACTAGCGGTATCTACGAGCAGTACTTC
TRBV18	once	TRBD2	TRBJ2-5	CASSPRREVETQYF	TGTGCCAGCTCACCCAGACGGGAGGTGGAGACCCAGTACTTC
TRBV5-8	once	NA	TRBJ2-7	CASSLLSGYTHEQYF	TGTGCCAGCAGCTTGTTATCAGGGTATACGCACGAGCAGTACTTC
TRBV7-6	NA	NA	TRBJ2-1	CASSSLTGTPNEQFF	TGTGCCAGCAGCTCCCTTACCGGGACACCGAATGAGCAGTTCTTC
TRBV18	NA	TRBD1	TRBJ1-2	CASSPGTAINYGYTF	TGTGCCAGCTCACCAGGGACAGCCATTAACTATGGCTACACCTTC
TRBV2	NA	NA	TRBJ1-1	CASSIQVNTEAFF	TGTGCCAGCAGTATACAGGTGAACACTGAAGCTTTCTTT
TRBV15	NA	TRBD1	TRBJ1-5	CATSRGGTGVGQPQHF	TGTGCCACCAGCAGAGGTGGGACAGGGGTTGGTCAGCCCCAGCATTTT
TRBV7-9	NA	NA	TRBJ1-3	CASSSRQLISGNTIYF	TGTGCCAGCAGCTCCCGACAGCTCATCTCTGGAAACACCATATATTTT
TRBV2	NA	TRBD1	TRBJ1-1	CASIQGAGNTEAFF	TGTGCCAGCATACAGGGGGCAGGGAACACTGAAGCTTTCTTT
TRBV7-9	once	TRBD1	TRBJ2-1	CASSLSGGARNEQFF	TGTGCCAGCAGCTTGTCAGGGGGCGCGAGAAATGAGCAGTTCTTC